This T cell receptor beta chain was identified during a study of tumor-infiltrating lymphocytes in primary liver carcinoma. V was clipped by 4 bases and J by 2 bases, with 9 bases between them. Germline CDR1 is SGHVS and CDR2 is FQNEAQ. The CDR3 runs 13 residues. In the case of this clonotype: The target antigen is unknown.

Germline DNA was also extracted, with blood RNA taken from unsorted whole blood. Patients had chronic HBV infection and were treatment-naive. Notes on the study in general: The top-250-clone fraction was significantly higher in tumors than in blood (p = 0.039).

TCR beta cDNA came from about 500 ng total RNA, primed with a constant-region primer. Three-round nested multiplex PCR performed with slightly modified ARM-PCR produced the TCR beta libraries. Amplification in the first two PCR rounds was performed using TRBV1-TRBV30 forward primers and a C-beta reverse primer for approximately 10 cycles each. TCRdb re-derived calls from the multiplex PCR reads in MiXCR, one entry per CDR3 protein. The table includes 250,000 to 350,000 distinct CDR3 sequences, approximately 58% detected once. The source material was peripheral blood. The chain uses TRBV7-8 and TRBJ2-7, with unresolved D. The origin of this receptor is a woman aged 25 to 39 with primary liver carcinoma and hepatitis B virus infection. The CDR3 sequence: CASSWVTAYEQYF. The DNA for the CDR3 is TGTGCCAGCAGCTGGGTCACTGCCTACGAGCAGTACTTC. The entire variable domain, with the rest obtained from reference TRBV7-8 and TRBJ2-7, is as follows: GAGVSQSPRYKVAKRGQDVALRCDPISGHVSLFWYQQALGQGPEFLTYFQNEAQLDKSGLPSDRFFAERPEGSVSTLKIQRTQQEDSAVYLCASSWVTAYEQYFGPGTRLTVT.